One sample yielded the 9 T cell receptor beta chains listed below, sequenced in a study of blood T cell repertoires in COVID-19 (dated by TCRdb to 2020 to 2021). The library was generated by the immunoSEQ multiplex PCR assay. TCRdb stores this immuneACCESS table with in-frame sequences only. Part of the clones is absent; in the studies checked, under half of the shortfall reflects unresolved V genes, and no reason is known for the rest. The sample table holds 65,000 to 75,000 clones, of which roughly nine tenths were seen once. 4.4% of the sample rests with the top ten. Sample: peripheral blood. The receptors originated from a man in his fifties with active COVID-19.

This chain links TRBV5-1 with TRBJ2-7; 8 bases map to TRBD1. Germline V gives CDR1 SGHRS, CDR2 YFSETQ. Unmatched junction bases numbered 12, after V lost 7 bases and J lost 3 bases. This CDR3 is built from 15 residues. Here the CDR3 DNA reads TGCGCCAGCGGGGCCGGGACAGGTGTTCTCTACGAGCAGTACTTC. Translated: CASGAGTGVLYEQYF.

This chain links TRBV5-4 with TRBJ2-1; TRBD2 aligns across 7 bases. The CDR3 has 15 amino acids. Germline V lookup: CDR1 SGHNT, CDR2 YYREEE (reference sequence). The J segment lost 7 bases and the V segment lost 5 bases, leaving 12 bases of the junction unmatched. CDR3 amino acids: CASSPPGRVGNEQFF. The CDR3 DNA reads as TGTGCCAGCAGTCCTCCGGGGAGGGTGGGGAATGAGCAGTTCTTC.

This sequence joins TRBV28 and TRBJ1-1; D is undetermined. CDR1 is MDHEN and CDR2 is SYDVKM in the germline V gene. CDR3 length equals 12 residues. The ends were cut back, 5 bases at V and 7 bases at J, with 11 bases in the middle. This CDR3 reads CASSKVRVEAFF. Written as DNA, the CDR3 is TGTGCCAGCAGTAAGGTACGGGTTGAAGCTTTCTTT.

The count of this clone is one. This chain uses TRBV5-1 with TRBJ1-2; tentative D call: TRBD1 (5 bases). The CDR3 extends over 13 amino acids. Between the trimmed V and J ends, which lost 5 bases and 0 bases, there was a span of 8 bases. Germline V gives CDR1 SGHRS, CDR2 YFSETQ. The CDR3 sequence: CASRGQPNYGYTF. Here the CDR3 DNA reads TGCGCCAGCAGGGGGCAACCTAACTATGGCTACACCTTC.

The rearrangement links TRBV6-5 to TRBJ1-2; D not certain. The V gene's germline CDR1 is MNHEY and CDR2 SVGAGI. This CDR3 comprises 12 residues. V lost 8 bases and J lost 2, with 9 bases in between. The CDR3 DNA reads TGTGCCAGCCGAACTGTGAACTATGGCTACACCTTC. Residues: CASRTVNYGYTF.

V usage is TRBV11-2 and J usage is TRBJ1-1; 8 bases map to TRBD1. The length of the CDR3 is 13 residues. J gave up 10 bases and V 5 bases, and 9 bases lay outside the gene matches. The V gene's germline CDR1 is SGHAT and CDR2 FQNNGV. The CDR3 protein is CASSPGQGTAAFF. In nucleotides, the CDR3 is TGTGCCAGCAGCCCTGGACAGGGTACGGCAGCTTTCTTT. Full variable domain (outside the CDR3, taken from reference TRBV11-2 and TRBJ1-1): EAGVAQSPRYKIIEKRQSVAFWCNPISGHATLYWYQQILGQGPKLLIQFQNNGVVDDSQLPKDRFSAERLKGVDSTLKIQPAKLEDSAVYLCASSPGQGTAAFFGQGTRLTVV.

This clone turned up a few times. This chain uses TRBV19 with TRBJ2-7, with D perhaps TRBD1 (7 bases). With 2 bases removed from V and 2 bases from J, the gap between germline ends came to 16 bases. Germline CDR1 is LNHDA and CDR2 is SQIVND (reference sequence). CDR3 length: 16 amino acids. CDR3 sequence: CASSISLGGGPYEQYF. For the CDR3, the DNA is TGTGCCAGTAGTATAAGTTTAGGAGGGGGCCCCTACGAGCAGTACTTC. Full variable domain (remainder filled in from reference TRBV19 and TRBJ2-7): DGGITQSPKYLFRKEGQNVTLSCEQNLNHDAMYWYRQDPGQGLRLIYYSQIVNDFQKGDIAEGYSVSREKKESFPLTVTSAQKNPTAFYLCASSISLGGGPYEQYFGPGTRLTVT.

The CDR3 DNA reads as TGTGCCAGCAGTTACGGACCCGGCGGGCAGCCCCAGCATTTT. Translation gives CASSYGPGGQPQHF. The chain couples TRBV6-5 to TRBJ1-5; D not resolved. CDR1 is MNHEY, CDR2 SVGAGI, per germline. V was shortened by 2 bases and J by 7 bases, with 12 bases between the two germline ends. The CDR3 totals 14 residues.

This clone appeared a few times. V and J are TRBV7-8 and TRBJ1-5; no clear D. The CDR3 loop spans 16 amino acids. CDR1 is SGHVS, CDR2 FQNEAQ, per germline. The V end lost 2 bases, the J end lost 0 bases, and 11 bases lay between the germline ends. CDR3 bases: TGTGCCAGCAGCTTAAGGACTGGATATAGCAATCAGCCCCAGCATTTT. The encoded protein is CASSLRTGYSNQPQHF.